These 9 T cell receptor beta chains were sequenced from one sample in a study of T cells in Graves' hyperthyroidism and ophthalmopathy. From RNA transcripts, TCR beta CDR3 regions were amplified. During a first-round RT-PCR of the TCR CDR3, the HTBI primer set was used. TCRdb itself ran the multiplex PCR reads through MiXCR, one entry per CDR3 protein. The profile shows about 570,000 distinct CDR3 sequences, around 15% of them singletons. The material sequenced was blood. These receptors were obtained from a middle-aged woman with Graves' hyperthyroidism.

This clonotype was counted ten times or more. The V gene is TRBV12-3 or TRBV12-4, the J gene TRBJ2-1, with 14 bases aligning to TRBD2. CDR3 size: 17 residues. The trim removed 5 bases at V and 8 bases at J, leaving 11 bases unmatched. In DNA, the CDR3 is TGTGCCAGCAGTCTCGCTCACGGGACTAGCGGGAGTGATGAGCAGTTCTTC. It specifies CASSLAHGTSGSDEQFF.

This clonotype occurred a few times. The chain joins TRBV15 to TRBJ2-2, with D unclear. The CDR3 covers 15 residues. The germline V and J ends were trimmed by 3 bases and 7 bases, with 15 bases remaining between them. In germline, CDR1 is LNHNV, CDR2 YYDKDF (reference sequence). CDR3 in amino acids: CATSSATRGSGELFF. CDR3 in DNA: TGTGCCACCAGCAGCGCAACGCGAGGCAGCGGGGAGCTGTTTTTT.

There are a few counts of this clonotype. The rearrangement uses TRBV7-3 and TRBJ2-6; no clear D gene. Looked up from germline, CDR1 is SGHTA and CDR2 is FQGTGA. V dropped 4 bases and J dropped 4 bases, with 11 bases sitting between them. The CDR3 sequence is 15 residues long. CDR3 loop: CASSYPGGGANVLTF. For the CDR3, the DNA is TGTGCCAGCAGCTACCCGGGTGGGGGGGCCAACGTCCTGACTTTC.

This clonotype was seen a few times. J is TRBJ2-1 and V is TRBV5-1; D is ambiguous. Trimming left V 1 base short and J 7 bases short, with 15 bases between. The CDR3 is made up of 15 amino acids. The germline gives CDR1 SGHRS, CDR2 YFSETQ. The CDR3 bases are TGCGCCAGCAGCTTGCAGCCGTTACCTTCGAATGAGCAGTTCTTC. Its translation: CASSLQPLPSNEQFF.

Turning to this clonotype: With a much larger clone just one base away, this may be a read error. The chain carries TRBV5-1 and TRBJ2-7, with 9 bases that match TRBD2. CDR1 is SGHRS and CDR2 is YFSETQ in the germline V gene. J was trimmed by 6 bases and V by 4 bases; bases with no gene match: 17. This CDR3 region has 17 residues. CDR3 in DNA: TGCGCCAGCAGCCTTTACACTTCCGGGACTAGCAGGGGCGAGCAGTACTTC. Translated: CASSLYTSGTSRGEQYF.

This chain connects TRBV12-3 or TRBV12-4 to TRBJ2-5, with D perhaps TRBD2 (7 bases). V was cut by 5 bases and J by 5 bases, with 18 bases left in between. This CDR3 comprises 15 residues. CDR3 amino acids: CASSPSWAGAETQYF. The CDR3 nucleotides read TGTGCCAGCAGTCCCTCCTGGGCGGGGGCGGAGACCCAGTACTTC.

This clonotype came up many times. This chain links TRBV28 with TRBJ1-1, with 8 bases fitting TRBD1. The CDR3 runs to 14 residues. Per germline, CDR1 MDHEN and CDR2 SYDVKM. With V trimmed by 5 bases and J by 4 bases, 6 bases remained unmatched. Here the CDR3 reads CASSRQGFVTEAFF. As DNA, the CDR3 is TGTGCCAGCAGTAGACAGGGGTTCGTCACTGAAGCTTTCTTT. The full variable domain, rest sourced from reference TRBV28 and TRBJ1-1, is DVKVTQSSRYLVKRTGEKVFLECVQDMDHENMFWYRQDPGLGLRLIYFSYDVKMKEKGDIPEGYSVSREKKERFSLILESASTNQTSMYLCASSRQGFVTEAFFGQGTRLTVV.

This clonotype has at least ten counts. The gene calls are TRBV6-1 and TRBJ2-7; TRBD1 matches at 12 bases. The CDR3 runs 15 residues. V shed 10 bases and J 6 bases; nucleotides not matched to a gene: 13. Germline assignment: CDR1 MNHNS and CDR2 SASEGT. The CDR3 sequence is CATIRDRGPGGEQYF. CDR3 sequence (DNA): TGTGCCACAATCCGGGACAGGGGGCCTGGGGGCGAGCAGTACTTC.

This clonotype showed up many times. The gene calls are TRBV29-1 and TRBJ2-1; no reliable D call. The length of the CDR3 is 11 residues. Looked up from germline, CDR1 is SQVTM and CDR2 is ANQGSEA. V was pared by 5 bases and J by 7 bases, with 9 bases between. CDR3 protein: CSVPIRNEQFF. The CDR3 DNA follows: TGCAGCGTTCCTATCAGGAATGAGCAGTTCTTC.